These T cell receptor beta chains were read from a single sample in a study of cytotoxic CD8 clonotypes in ibrutinib-treated CLL. Method: immunoSEQ multiplex PCR; TCRdb's copy keeps in-frame clones and lacks some. The table shows fewer than 50,000 clones, with nearly 70% occurring only once. Here the sequenced sample was PBMCs, taken after 12 months of ibrutinib treatment. The origin of the receptors is a human donor with chronic lymphocytic leukemia. CDR3s include the opening cysteine and the closing phenylalanine or tryptophan. The order of the fields is D gene, clone size, V gene, J gene, CDR3 protein, CDR3 DNA. A D gene is named only where the DNA matches it firmly. For some rows the clone size is stated as once, few or many, or as a class when expanded; others skip it.

NA	NA	TRBV11-3	TRBJ1-1	CASSLETKDEAFF	TGTGCCAGCAGCTTGGAGACTAAAGATGAAGCTTTCTTT
TRBD2	NA	TRBV7-2	TRBJ2-1	CASSPAGPSYNEQFF	TGTGCCAGCAGCCCAGCGGGGCCCTCCTACAATGAGCAGTTCTTC
NA	NA	TRBV25-1	TRBJ2-1	CASSESGGANEQFF	TGTGCCAGCAGTGAATCGGGTGGAGCTAATGAGCAGTTCTTC
NA	NA	TRBV7-8	TRBJ1-1	CASSLGGWNTEAFF	TGTGCCAGCAGCTTAGGCGGTTGGAACACTGAAGCTTTCTTT
TRBD1	NA	TRBV7-2	TRBJ1-2	CASSPRDSRGNGYTF	TGTGCCAGCAGCCCCCGGGACAGTCGAGGGAATGGCTACACCTTC
NA	NA	TRBV19	TRBJ1-3	CASWSRGTGNTIYF	TGTGCAAGCTGGTCTAGAGGAACAGGAAACACCATATATTTT
NA	NA	TRBV10-3	TRBJ2-3	CAISEGGARDTQYF	TGTGCCATCAGTGAGGGCGGGGCGCGGGATACGCAGTATTTT
TRBD1	NA	TRBV6-5	TRBJ2-7	CASSYHTGGNEQYF	TGTGCCAGCAGTTACCATACAGGGGGCAACGAGCAGTACTTC
NA	NA	TRBV7-9	TRBJ1-1	CASSLRGGVLDTEAFF	TGTGCCAGCAGCCTTAGGGGGGGAGTGTTGGACACTGAAGCTTTCTTT
NA	NA	TRBV6-1	TRBJ1-2	CASSPDFGYTF	TGTGCCAGCAGTCCCGACTTTGGCTACACCTTC
TRBD1	NA	TRBV28	TRBJ2-7	CASSSIPGQGNHEQYF	TGTGCCAGCAGTTCCATCCCAGGACAGGGGAACCACGAGCAGTACTTC
NA	NA	TRBV7-9	TRBJ1-1	CASSRPPERTEAFF	TGTGCCAGCAGTCGGCCCCCCGAGAGGACTGAAGCTTTCTTT
NA	NA	TRBV18	TRBJ1-1	CASSASGGGGTEAFF	TGTGCCAGCTCAGCCTCAGGAGGGGGAGGTACTGAAGCTTTCTTT
NA	once	TRBV10-3	TRBJ1-5	CAISEGAASNQPQHF	TGTGCCATCAGTGAAGGGGCCGCTAGCAATCAGCCCCAGCATTTT
NA	NA	TRBV7-9	TRBJ2-7	CASSLSPGLGGYEQYF	TGTGCCAGCAGCTTGTCCCCCGGGTTAGGGGGTTACGAGCAGTACTTC
TRBD2	NA	TRBV6-1	TRBJ2-3	CASILRGGYTDTQYF	TGTGCCAGCATCCTTCGGGGGGGTTACACAGATACGCAGTATTTT
TRBD2	few	TRBV5-1	TRBJ2-2	CASSPEGSGRLPGELFF	TGCGCCAGCAGCCCCGAAGGGAGCGGGAGACTCCCCGGGGAGCTGTTTTTT
NA	NA	TRBV5-1	TRBJ2-7	CASSLGDLPRSYEQYF	TGCGCCAGCAGCTTGGGAGACCTCCCACGGTCCTACGAGCAGTACTTC
NA	few	TRBV29-1	TRBJ2-3	CSVDWARGTQYF	TGCAGCGTTGATTGGGCGAGAGGGACGCAGTATTTT
TRBD1	NA	TRBV6-5	TRBJ2-1	CASRTGTGGNEQFF	TGTGCCAGCAGGACCGGGACAGGGGGCAATGAGCAGTTCTTC
NA	NA	TRBV9	TRBJ2-2	CASSVGTVGAGELFF	TGTGCCAGCAGCGTAGGGACAGTAGGTGCAGGGGAGCTGTTTTTT
NA	NA	TRBV7-3	TRBJ1-2	CASSLFTGPNYGYTF	TGTGCCAGCAGCTTATTCACAGGGCCGAACTATGGCTACACCTTC
NA	NA	TRBV7-6	TRBJ2-7	CASSLGSEAYEQYF	TGTGCCAGCAGCTTAGGATCCGAGGCCTACGAGCAGTACTTC
TRBD2	NA	TRBV5-1	TRBJ2-7	CASSSAGDKYEQYF	TGCGCCAGCAGCTCAGCGGGAGACAAGTACGAGCAGTACTTC
NA	NA	TRBV29-1	TRBJ2-7	CSVGGGAAYEQYF	TGCAGCGTTGGTGGAGGGGCCGCCTACGAGCAGTACTTC
NA	NA	TRBV5-4	TRBJ1-1	CASSLAGALMNTEAFF	TGTGCCAGCAGCTTGGCAGGGGCGCTTATGAACACTGAAGCTTTCTTT
NA	NA	TRBV29-1	TRBJ2-1	CSVGQVNEQFF	TGCAGCGTTGGGCAGGTCAATGAGCAGTTCTTC
NA	NA	TRBV30	TRBJ1-3	CAWSVQGGGGNTIYF	TGTGCCTGGAGTGTCCAGGGCGGCGGAGGAAACACCATATATTTT
TRBD1	NA	TRBV7-9	TRBJ2-3	CASSLKGQGVDTQYF	TGTGCCAGCAGCTTAAAAGGACAGGGGGTAGATACGCAGTATTTT
NA	few	TRBV4-3	TRBJ2-4	CASSHDGLESKNIQYF	TGCGCCAGCAGCCACGATGGACTGGAATCCAAAAACATTCAGTACTTC
NA	NA	TRBV2	TRBJ2-5	CASTKRGGEKQETQYF	TGTGCCAGCACCAAAAGGGGTGGGGAAAAACAAGAGACCCAGTACTTC
NA	NA	TRBV5-4	TRBJ2-3	CASSRDTTDTQYF	TGTGCCAGCAGCCGGGACACCACAGATACGCAGTATTTT
TRBD2	NA	TRBV7-3	TRBJ2-1	CASSLRTSGRAGGEQFF	TGTGCCAGCAGCTTAAGGACTAGCGGGAGGGCAGGAGGAGAGCAGTTCTTC
NA	NA	TRBV27	TRBJ2-1	CASSGGRGGLNEQFF	TGTGCCAGCAGTGGCGGGAGAGGGGGCCTAAATGAGCAGTTCTTC
TRBD2	few	TRBV19	TRBJ2-2	CASSARLAPGELFF	TGTGCCAGTAGTGCCCGACTAGCCCCCGGGGAGCTGTTTTTT
NA	few	TRBV11-2	TRBJ1-2	CASRGNGYTF	TGTGCCAGCAGGGGGAATGGCTACACCTTC
NA	NA	TRBV10-3	TRBJ1-2	CAISERGVDYGYTF	TGTGCCATCAGTGAAAGGGGGGTCGACTATGGCTACACCTTC
NA	NA	TRBV5-6	TRBJ2-7	CASSYFTNRKTPEQYF	TGTGCCAGCAGCTATTTCACGAATCGTAAGACCCCCGAGCAGTACTTC
TRBD1	NA	TRBV2	TRBJ1-1	CASSDGQGGTTEAFF	TGTGCCAGCAGCGACGGACAGGGGGGTACCACTGAAGCTTTCTTT
NA	NA	TRBV29-1	TRBJ2-3	CSGKIRDRGTDTQYF	TGCAGCGGTAAAATCCGGGACCGGGGCACAGATACGCAGTATTTT
NA	NA	TRBV2	TRBJ2-6	CASSGTRGSGANVLTF	TGTGCCAGCAGTGGGACCAGGGGCTCTGGGGCCAACGTCCTGACTTTC
NA	NA	TRBV6-1	TRBJ2-3	CASSEGFSGTQYF	TGTGCCAGCAGTGAAGGGTTCTCCGGTACGCAGTATTTT
NA	NA	TRBV28	TRBJ2-5	CASSLPVQRTQYF	TGTGCCAGCAGCTTACCTGTACAGAGAACCCAGTACTTC
TRBD1	NA	TRBV30	TRBJ1-4	CAWRGRGRGGGEKLFF	TGTGCCTGGAGAGGACGGGGTCGAGGGGGCGGTGAAAAACTGTTTTTT
NA	NA	TRBV7-9	TRBJ2-5	CASSGSGGETQYF	TGTGCCAGCAGCGGGAGTGGAGGGGAGACCCAGTACTTC
NA	few	TRBV10-2	TRBJ1-2	CASSDGQANYGYTF	TGCGCCAGCAGTGACGGCCAGGCGAACTATGGCTACACCTTC
NA	NA	TRBV9	TRBJ2-1	CASSVFPGSANEQFF	TGTGCCAGCAGCGTATTTCCAGGGTCGGCCAATGAGCAGTTCTTC
NA	NA	TRBV9	TRBJ2-7	CASSPRRGGGGRGLDEQYF	TGTGCCAGCAGCCCACGCCGGGGAGGGGGTGGCAGGGGGCTGGACGAGCAGTACTTC
NA	NA	TRBV4-3	TRBJ2-3	CASSQRPSTDTQYF	TGCGCCAGCAGCCAGCGGCCGAGCACAGATACGCAGTATTTT
NA	NA	TRBV7-9	TRBJ1-3	CASAVGGNTIYF	TGTGCCAGCGCAGTAGGAGGAAACACCATATATTTT
NA	NA	TRBV7-7	TRBJ2-5	CASSLGGRAGETQYF	TGTGCCAGCAGCTTGGGGGGCCGAGCAGGGGAGACCCAGTACTTC
NA	few	TRBV6-6	TRBJ2-7	CASSWGEDEQYF	TGTGCCAGCAGTTGGGGGGAGGACGAGCAGTACTTC
TRBD2	NA	TRBV15	TRBJ2-7	CATSRVRGGSGRASEQYF	TGTGCCACCAGCAGAGTTAGGGGCGGGAGCGGGAGGGCATCCGAGCAGTACTTC